This is a list of T cell receptor beta chains from one sample in a study of blood T cells in healthy people across ages. MiXCR, applied by TCRdb to the 5' RACE reads, yields one record per CDR3 protein. The sample yields about 800,000 distinct CDR3 sequences, 35% to 50% seen once. The material sequenced was blood. The origin of the receptors is an older man in good health. The CDR3 runs from the conserved cysteine through the conserved F or W. The D gene is left open where the match is weak.

J gene | CDR3 length | D gene | V gene | CDR3 protein
TRBJ2-1 | 15 | TRBD2 | TRBV3-1 | CASSQDQREYNEQFF
TRBJ2-1 | 13 | . | TRBV10-3 | CATGGGSGNEQFF
TRBJ2-1 | 12 | . | TRBV6-2/TRBV6-3 | CASSYGLNEQFF
TRBJ2-2 | 15 | TRBD2 | TRBV5-1 | CASRLAVMNTGELFF
TRBJ1-1 | 14 | . | TRBV5-1 | CASSVQSQNTEAFF
TRBJ1-2 | 14 | . | TRBV12-3/TRBV12-4 | CASSFQGHAYDYTF
TRBJ1-5 | 12 | . | TRBV12-3/TRBV12-4 | CASSKDGQPQHF
TRBJ1-1 | 12 | . | TRBV20-1 | CSARIRGAEAFF
TRBJ2-7 | 14 | TRBD1 | TRBV27 | CASSLRDREYEQYF
TRBJ2-5 | 15 | TRBD2 | TRBV7-2 | CASSLDAGGGKTQYF
TRBJ2-7 | 16 | . | TRBV10-3 | CAISESLFGPSGEQYF
TRBJ2-1 | 16 | . | TRBV15 | CATSRDPGLLEVEQFF
. | 12 | . | TRBV7-9 | CASSIQGNEQYF
TRBJ2-7 | 15 | TRBD1 | TRBV11-3 | CASNLEGQAYNEQYF
TRBJ2-1 | 15 | . | TRBV6-5 | CASSQSSGQAHEQFF
TRBJ2-7 | 13 | . | TRBV28 | CASGLRRTYEQYF
TRBJ2-7 | 15 | TRBD1 | TRBV3-1 | CASSHGQGVLYEQYF
TRBJ2-7 | 17 | . | TRBV11-2 | CASSSSFVWGRSYEQYF
TRBJ2-5 | 15 | TRBD2 | TRBV25-1 | CASSRLAGGSETQYF
TRBJ2-3 | 12 | . | TRBV2 | CASRPVTDTQYF
TRBJ1-5 | 13 | . | TRBV5-1 | CASSLRGNQPQHF
TRBJ2-2 | 16 | . | TRBV6-5 | CASTTSGQGRTGELFF
TRBJ1-6 | 17 | TRBD1 | TRBV4-3 | CASSQDRTGDYNSPLHF
TRBJ2-5 | 14 | TRBD2 | TRBV20-1 | CSANLAGGRNEQYF
TRBJ2-5 | 15 | . | TRBV27 | CASSPGQGIIETQYF
TRBJ2-7 | 13 | TRBD1 | TRBV15 | CATSEGASYEQYF
TRBJ2-5 | 15 | TRBD1 | TRBV10-3 | CAISGRQGSQETQYF
TRBJ2-7 | 16 | TRBD2 | TRBV7-2 | CASSLAIVGRAREQYF
TRBJ2-2 | 16 | . | TRBV20-1 | CSAQRGDYPNTGELFF
TRBJ2-7 | 16 | TRBD1 | TRBV6-5 | CASSRDTGGPTYEQYF
TRBJ1-5 | 14 | . | TRBV21-1 | CASSGRTGCQPQHF
TRBJ2-3 | 15 | TRBD2 | TRBV9 | CASSVSLASADTQYF
TRBJ2-1 | 16 | . | TRBV5-1 | CASSPDPTSSYNGQFF
TRBJ2-1 | 14 | . | TRBV20-1 | CSAETSSPYNEQFF
TRBJ1-2 | 14 | . | TRBV30 | CAWSVHPFGGGYTF
TRBJ2-5 | 14 | . | TRBV20-1 | CSAALDSHQETQYF
TRBJ2-1 | 15 | TRBD2 | TRBV7-2 | CASSFSGSSFNEQFF
TRBJ2-7 | 16 | TRBD2 | TRBV5-1 | CASSLGAGGSRDEQYF